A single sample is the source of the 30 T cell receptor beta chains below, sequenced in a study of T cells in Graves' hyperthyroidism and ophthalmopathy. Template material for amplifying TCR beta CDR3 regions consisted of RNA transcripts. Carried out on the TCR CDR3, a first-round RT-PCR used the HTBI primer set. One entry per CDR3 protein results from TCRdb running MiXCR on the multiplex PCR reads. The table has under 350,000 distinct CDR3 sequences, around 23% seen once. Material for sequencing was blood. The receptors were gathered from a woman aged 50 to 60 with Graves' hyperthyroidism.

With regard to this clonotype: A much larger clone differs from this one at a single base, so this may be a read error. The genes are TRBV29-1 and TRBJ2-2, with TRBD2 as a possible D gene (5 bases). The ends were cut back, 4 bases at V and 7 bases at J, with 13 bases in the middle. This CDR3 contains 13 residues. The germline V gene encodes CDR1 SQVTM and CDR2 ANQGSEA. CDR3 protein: CSVAGRGNGELFF. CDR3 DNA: TGCAGCGTTGCAGGACGGGGTAACGGGGAGCTGTTTTTT.

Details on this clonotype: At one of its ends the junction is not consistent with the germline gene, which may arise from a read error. The CDR3 loop is CATSLRKGEAFF. Written as DNA, the CDR3 is TGTGCCACCAGTCTCCGGAAAGGTGAGGCTTTCTTT. The gene calls are TRBV10-3 and TRBJ1-1, with D unresolved. The CDR3 totals 12 residues. Germline-derived CDR1 and CDR2 are ENHRY and SYGVKD.

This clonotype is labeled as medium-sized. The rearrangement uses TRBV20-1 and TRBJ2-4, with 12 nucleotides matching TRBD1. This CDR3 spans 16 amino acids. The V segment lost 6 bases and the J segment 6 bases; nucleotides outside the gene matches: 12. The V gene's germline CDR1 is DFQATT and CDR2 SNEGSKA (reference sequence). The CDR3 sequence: CSAHSGTGGSGNIQYF. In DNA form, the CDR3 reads TGCAGTGCCCACTCCGGGACAGGGGGCTCGGGAAACATTCAGTACTTC.

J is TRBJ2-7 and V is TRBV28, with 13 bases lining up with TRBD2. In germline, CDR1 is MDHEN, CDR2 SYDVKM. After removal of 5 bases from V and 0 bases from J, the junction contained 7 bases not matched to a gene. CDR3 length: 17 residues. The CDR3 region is CASSPLRTSGSSYEQYF. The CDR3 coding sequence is TGTGCCAGCAGTCCCTTAAGGACTAGCGGGAGCTCCTACGAGCAGTACTTC.

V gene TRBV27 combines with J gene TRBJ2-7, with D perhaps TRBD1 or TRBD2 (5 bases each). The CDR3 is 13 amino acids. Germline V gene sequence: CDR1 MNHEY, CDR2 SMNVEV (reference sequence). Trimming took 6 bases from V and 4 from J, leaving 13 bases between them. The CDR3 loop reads CASRNLGVYEQYF. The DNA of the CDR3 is TGTGCCAGCAGGAACCTGGGGGTATACGAGCAGTACTTC.

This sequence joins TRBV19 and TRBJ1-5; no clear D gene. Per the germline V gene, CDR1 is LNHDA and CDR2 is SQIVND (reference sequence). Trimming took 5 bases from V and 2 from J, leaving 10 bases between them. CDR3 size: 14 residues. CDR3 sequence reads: CASSATLGNQPQHF. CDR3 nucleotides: TGTGCCAGTAGTGCGACCCTTGGCAATCAGCCCCAGCATTTT. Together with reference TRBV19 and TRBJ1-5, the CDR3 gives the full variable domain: DGGITQSPKYLFRKEGQNVTLSCEQNLNHDAMYWYRQDPGQGLRLIYYSQIVNDFQKGDIAEGYSVSREKKESFPLTVTSAQKNPTAFYLCASSATLGNQPQHFGDGTRLSIL.

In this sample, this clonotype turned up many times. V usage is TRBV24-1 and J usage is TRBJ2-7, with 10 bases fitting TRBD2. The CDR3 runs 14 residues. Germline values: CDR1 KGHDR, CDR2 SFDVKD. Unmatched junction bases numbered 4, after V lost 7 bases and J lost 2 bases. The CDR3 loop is CATSPTSGTYEQYF. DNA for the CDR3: TGTGCCACCAGCCCAACTAGCGGGACCTACGAGCAGTACTTC.

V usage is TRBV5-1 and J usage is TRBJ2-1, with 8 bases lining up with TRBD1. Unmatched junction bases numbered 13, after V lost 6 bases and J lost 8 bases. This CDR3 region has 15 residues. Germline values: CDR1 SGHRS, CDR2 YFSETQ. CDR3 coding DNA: TGCGCCAGCATCCAGGCGGGAAGGGGACAGGATGAGCAGTTCTTC. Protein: CASIQAGRGQDEQFF.

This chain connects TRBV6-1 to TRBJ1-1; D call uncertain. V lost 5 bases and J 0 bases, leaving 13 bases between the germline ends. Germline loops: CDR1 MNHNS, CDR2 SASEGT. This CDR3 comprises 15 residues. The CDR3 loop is CASSYGFGMNTEAFF. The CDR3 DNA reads TGTGCCAGCAGTTACGGGTTTGGTATGAACACTGAAGCTTTCTTT.

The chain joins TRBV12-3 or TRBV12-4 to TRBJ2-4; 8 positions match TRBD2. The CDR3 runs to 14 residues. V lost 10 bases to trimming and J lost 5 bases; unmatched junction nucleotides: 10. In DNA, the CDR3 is TGTGCCACCCGGAAATCCGGGGGGGAAAACATTCAGTACTTC. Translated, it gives CATRKSGGENIQYF.

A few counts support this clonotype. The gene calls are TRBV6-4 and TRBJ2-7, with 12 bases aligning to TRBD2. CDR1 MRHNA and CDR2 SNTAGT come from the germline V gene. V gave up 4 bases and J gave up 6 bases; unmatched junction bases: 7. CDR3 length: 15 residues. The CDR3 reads CASSALAGGRGEQYF. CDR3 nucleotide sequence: TGTGCCAGCAGTGCTCTAGCGGGGGGGCGCGGCGAGCAGTACTTC.

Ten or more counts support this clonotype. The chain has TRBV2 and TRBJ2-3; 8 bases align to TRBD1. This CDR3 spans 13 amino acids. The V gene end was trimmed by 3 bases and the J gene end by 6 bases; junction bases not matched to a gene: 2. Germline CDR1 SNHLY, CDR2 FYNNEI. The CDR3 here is CASSDRGLDTQYF. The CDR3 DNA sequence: TGTGCCAGCAGTGACAGGGGGCTCGATACGCAGTATTTT.

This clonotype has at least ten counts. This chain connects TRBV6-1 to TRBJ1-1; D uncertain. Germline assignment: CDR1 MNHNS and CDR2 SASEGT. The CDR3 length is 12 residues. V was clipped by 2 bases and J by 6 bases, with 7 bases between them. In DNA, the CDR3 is TGTGCCAGCAGTGAAATCCGGGCTGAAGCTTTCTTT. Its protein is CASSEIRAEAFF.

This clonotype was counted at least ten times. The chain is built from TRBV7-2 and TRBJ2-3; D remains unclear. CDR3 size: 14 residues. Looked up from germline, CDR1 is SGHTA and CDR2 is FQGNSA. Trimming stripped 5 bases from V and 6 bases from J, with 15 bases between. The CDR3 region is CASSLGPLRDTQYF. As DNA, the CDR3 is TGTGCCAGCAGCCTGGGTCCTCTACGGGATACGCAGTATTTT.

The CDR3 region has the DNA TGTGCCAGCAGACAGGGGCCTCAAGGGCCCCAGCATTTT. Residues: CASRQGPQGPQHF. The rearrangement uses TRBV6-1 and TRBJ1-5, with 7 bases lining up with TRBD1. Losses at the gene ends were 6 bases for V and 9 bases for J; bases not matched to a gene: 8. Germline V gene sequence: CDR1 MNHNS, CDR2 SASEGT. The CDR3 is 13 residues long.

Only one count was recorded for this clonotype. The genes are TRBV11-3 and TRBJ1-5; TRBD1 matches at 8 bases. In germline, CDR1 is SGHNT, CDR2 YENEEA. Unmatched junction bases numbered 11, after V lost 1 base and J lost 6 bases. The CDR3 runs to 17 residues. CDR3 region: CASSLALDRVIPQPQHF. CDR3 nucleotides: TGTGCCAGCAGCTTAGCCCTGGACAGGGTGATTCCTCAGCCCCAGCATTTT.

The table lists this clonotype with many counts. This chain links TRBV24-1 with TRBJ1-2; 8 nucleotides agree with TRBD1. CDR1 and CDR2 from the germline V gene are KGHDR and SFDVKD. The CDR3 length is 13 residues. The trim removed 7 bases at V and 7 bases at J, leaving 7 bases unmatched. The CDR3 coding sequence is TGTGCCACCAGCAAGACAGGGGACTCTGGCTACACCTTC. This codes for CATSKTGDSGYTF.

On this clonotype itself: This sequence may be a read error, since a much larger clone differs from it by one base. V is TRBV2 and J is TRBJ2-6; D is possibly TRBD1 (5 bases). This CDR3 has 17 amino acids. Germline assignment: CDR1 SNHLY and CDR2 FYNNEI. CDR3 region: CASSEGQAASGANALTF. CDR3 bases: TGTGCCAGCAGTGAAGGGCAGGCAGCTTCTGGGGCCAACGCCCTGACTTTC.

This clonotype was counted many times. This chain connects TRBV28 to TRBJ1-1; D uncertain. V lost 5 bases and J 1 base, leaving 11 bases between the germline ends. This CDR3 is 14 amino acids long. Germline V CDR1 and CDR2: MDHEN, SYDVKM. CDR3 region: CASSPYGANTEAFF. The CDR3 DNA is TGTGCCAGCAGTCCCTATGGAGCGAACACTGAAGCTTTCTTT. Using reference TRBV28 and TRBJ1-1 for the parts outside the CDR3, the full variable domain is DVKVTQSSRYLVKRTGEKVFLECVQDMDHENMFWYRQDPGLGLRLIYFSYDVKMKEKGDIPEGYSVSREKKERFSLILESASTNQTSMYLCASSPYGANTEAFFGQGTRLTVV.

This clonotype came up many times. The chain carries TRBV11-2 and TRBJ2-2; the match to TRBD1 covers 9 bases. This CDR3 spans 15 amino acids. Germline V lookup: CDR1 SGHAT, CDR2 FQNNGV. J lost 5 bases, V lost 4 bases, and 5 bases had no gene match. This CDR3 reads CASSSGTGRTGELFF. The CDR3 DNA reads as TGTGCCAGCAGCTCTGGGACAGGGAGGACCGGGGAGCTGTTTTTT.

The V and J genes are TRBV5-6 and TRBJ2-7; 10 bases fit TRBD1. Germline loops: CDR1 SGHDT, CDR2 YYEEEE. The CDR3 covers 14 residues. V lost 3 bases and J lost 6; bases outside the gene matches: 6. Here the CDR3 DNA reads TGTGCCAGCAGCTCTCCCGGGACAGGGGTCGAGCAGTACTTC. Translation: CASSSPGTGVEQYF.

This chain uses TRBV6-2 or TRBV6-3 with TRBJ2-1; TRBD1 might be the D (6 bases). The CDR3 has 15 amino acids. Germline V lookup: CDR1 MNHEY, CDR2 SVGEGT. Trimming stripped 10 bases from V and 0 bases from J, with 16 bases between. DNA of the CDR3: TGTGCCACCGTCCGGACAGCCAGCTCCTACAATGAGCAGTTCTTC. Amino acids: CATVRTASSYNEQFF.

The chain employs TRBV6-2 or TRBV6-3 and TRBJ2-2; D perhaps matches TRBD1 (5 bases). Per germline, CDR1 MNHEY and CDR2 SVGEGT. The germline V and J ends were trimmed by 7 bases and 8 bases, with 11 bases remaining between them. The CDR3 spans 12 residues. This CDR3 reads CASTIGAGELFF. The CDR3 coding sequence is TGTGCCAGCACCATAGGGGCGGGGGAGCTGTTTTTT.

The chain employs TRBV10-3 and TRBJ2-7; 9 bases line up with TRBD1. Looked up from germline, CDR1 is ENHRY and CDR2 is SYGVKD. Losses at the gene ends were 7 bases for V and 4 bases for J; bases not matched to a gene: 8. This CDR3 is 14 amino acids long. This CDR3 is CAIKHSDRGYEQYF. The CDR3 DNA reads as TGTGCCATCAAGCACTCGGACAGGGGATACGAGCAGTACTTC.

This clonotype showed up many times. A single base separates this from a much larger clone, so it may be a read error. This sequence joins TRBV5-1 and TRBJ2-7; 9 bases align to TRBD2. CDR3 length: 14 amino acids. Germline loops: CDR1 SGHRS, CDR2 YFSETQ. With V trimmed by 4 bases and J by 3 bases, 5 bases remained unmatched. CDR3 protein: CASSRGLASYEQYF. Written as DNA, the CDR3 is TGCGCCAGCAGCCGCGGACTAGCGAGCTACGAGCAGTACTTC.

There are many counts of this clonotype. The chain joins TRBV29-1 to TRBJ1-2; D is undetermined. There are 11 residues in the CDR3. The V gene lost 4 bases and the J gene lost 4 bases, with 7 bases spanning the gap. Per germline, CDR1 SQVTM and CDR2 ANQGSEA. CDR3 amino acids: CSVGTGYGYTF. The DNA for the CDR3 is TGCAGCGTTGGGACGGGCTATGGCTACACCTTC.

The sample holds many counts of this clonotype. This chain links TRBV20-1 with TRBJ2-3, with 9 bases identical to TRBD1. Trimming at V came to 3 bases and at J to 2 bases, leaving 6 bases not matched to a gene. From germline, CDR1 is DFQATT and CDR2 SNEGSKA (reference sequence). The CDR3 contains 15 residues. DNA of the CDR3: TGCAGTGCTAGTCCTTTACAGGGGGCCACAGATACGCAGTATTTT. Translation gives CSASPLQGATDTQYF.

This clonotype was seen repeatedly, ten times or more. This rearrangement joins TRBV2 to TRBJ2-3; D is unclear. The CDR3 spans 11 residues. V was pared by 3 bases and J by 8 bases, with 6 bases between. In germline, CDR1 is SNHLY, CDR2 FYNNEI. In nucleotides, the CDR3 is TGTGCCAGCAGTGAGTTCGGTACGCAGTATTTT. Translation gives CASSEFGTQYF. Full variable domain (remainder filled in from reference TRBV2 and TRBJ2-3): EPEVTQTPSHQVTQMGQEVILRCVPISNHLYFYWYRQILGQKVEFLVSFYNNEISEKSEIFDDQFSVERPDGSNFTLKIRSTKLEDSAMYFCASSEFGTQYFGPGTRLTVL.

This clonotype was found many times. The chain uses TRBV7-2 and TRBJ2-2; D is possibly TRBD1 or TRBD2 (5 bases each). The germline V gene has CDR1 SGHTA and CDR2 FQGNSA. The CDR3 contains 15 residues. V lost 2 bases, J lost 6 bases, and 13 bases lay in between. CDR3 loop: CASSLMGPSSGELFF. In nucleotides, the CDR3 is TGTGCCAGCAGCTTAATGGGACCCAGCTCCGGGGAGCTGTTTTTT.

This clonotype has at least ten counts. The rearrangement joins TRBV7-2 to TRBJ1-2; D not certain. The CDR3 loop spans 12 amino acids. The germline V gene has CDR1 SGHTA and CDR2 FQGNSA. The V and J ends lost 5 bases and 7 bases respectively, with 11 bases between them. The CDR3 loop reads CASSPDIGGYTF. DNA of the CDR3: TGTGCCAGCAGCCCCGACATCGGTGGCTACACCTTC.